Listed below are T cell receptor beta chains from one sample, sequenced in a study of blood T cell repertoires in COVID-19. Sequenced by immunoSEQ multiplex PCR; TCRdb stores in-frame clones only, minus some. The profile shows hundreds of thousands of clones, about 88% of them singletons. The sequencing sample was made of PBMCs or T cells enriched from blood (not recorded which). The receptors come from a man in his sixties who had recovered from COVID-19. Both conserved end residues are part of each CDR3. D genes are given only for firm matches. Rows may omit the clone size; those that give it use once, few, many or a size class.

clone size	D gene	V gene	J gene	CDR3 DNA	CDR3 protein
-	TRBD2	TRBV3-1/TRBV3-2	TRBJ2-3	TGTGCCAGCTATAGCGGGAGCTTGACAGATACGCAGTATTTT	CASYSGSLTDTQYF
-	-	TRBV6-5	TRBJ2-5	TGTGCCAGCAGTTACTCCCGACAGAAGGAGACCCAGTACTTC	CASSYSRQKETQYF
-	-	TRBV14	TRBJ2-3	TGTGCCAGCAGCTGGCCATGGCTGCCAGATACGCAGTATTTT	CASSWPWLPDTQYF
-	-	TRBV14	TRBJ2-4	TGTGCCAGCAGCCTACCGGGACACGGAAAAAACATTCAGTACTTC	CASSLPGHGKNIQYF
-	-	TRBV18	TRBJ2-3	TGTGCCAGCTCACCGCTGGAGAGGTACACAGATACGCAGTATTTT	CASSPLERYTDTQYF
-	-	TRBV5-4	TRBJ2-3	TGTGCCAGCAGCCCCCCCACGAGGTCGGCGACCGTCCCTGAAACGCAGTATTTT	CASSPPTRSATVPETQYF
-	TRBD1	TRBV12-3/TRBV12-4	TRBJ1-2	TGTGCCAGCAGCCATGGGACAGGGGTAGGCTACACCTTC	CASSHGTGVGYTF
-	TRBD2	TRBV4-3	TRBJ2-2	TGCGCCAGCAGCCAAGATTTTTGGCGGGGGTCAGTTGCCGGGGAGCTGTTTTTT	CASSQDFWRGSVAGELFF
-	-	TRBV7-9	TRBJ2-5	TGTGCCAGCAGCCGACAGAACCAAGAGACCCAGTACTTC	CASSRQNQETQYF
many	TRBD2	TRBV5-1	TRBJ2-3	TGCGCCAGCAGCTGGGGTAGCGGGGGCACAGATACGCAGTATTTT	CASSWGSGGTDTQYF
-	-	TRBV3-1/TRBV3-2	TRBJ2-7	TGTGCCAGCAGCCAGGACTACTCCTACGAGCAGTACTTC	CASSQDYSYEQYF
-	-	TRBV7-3	TRBJ2-1	TGTGCCAGCAGCTTAAATAGGGCTAGTAGGGGGAATGAGCAGTTCTTC	CASSLNRASRGNEQFF
-	TRBD2	TRBV6-5	TRBJ2-7	TGTGCCAGCAGTTATGGCGGGAGCTCCGAGCAGTACTTC	CASSYGGSSEQYF
-	TRBD1	TRBV24-1	TRBJ1-2	TGTGCCACCAGTGATTTAGACAGGGTCGGAGATAAGGACTATGGCTACACCTTC	CATSDLDRVGDKDYGYTF
-	TRBD2	TRBV15	TRBJ2-1	TGTGCCACCAGCAGCGCGCCCCGGGGTCTAGCGGGAGTGGATGAGCAGTTCTTC	CATSSAPRGLAGVDEQFF
-	-	TRBV13	TRBJ1-3	TGTGCCAGCAGCTTTCGGACAGAAGGAAACACCATATATTTT	CASSFRTEGNTIYF
-	-	TRBV10-3	TRBJ1-1	TGTGCCATCAGTGAGTCAGCGCTAAAAGACACTGAAGCTTTCTTT	CAISESALKDTEAFF
few	-	TRBV6-1	TRBJ1-2	TGTGCCAGCAGTCCCGAAGCCCACGCGTATGGCTACACCTTC	CASSPEAHAYGYTF
-	-	TRBV5-5	TRBJ2-5	TGTGCCAGCAGAGCGATGGTCTCACAAGAGACCCAGTACTTC	CASRAMVSQETQYF
-	TRBD2	TRBV27	TRBJ2-1	TGTGCCAGCAGTTTATGGGTAGCGGGGCGCTCCTACAATGAGCAGTTCTTC	CASSLWVAGRSYNEQFF